A single sample gave rise to the 10 T cell receptor beta chains below, sequenced in a study of blood T cell repertoires in COVID-19. Sequencing was performed with immunoSEQ multiplex PCR; in TCRdb, only in-frame clones are kept and a portion is missing. The repertoire consists of approximately 90,000 clones, with approximately 86% occurring once and the leading ten covering 0.95% to 1.5%. Sequencing was performed on peripheral blood. Receptors were obtained from an elderly man with active or convalescent COVID-19.

This clone was seen just once. This sequence joins TRBV2 and TRBJ2-1; D gene uncertain. From germline, CDR1 is SNHLY and CDR2 FYNNEI. The CDR3 spans 11 residues. V was cut by 7 bases and J by 7 bases, with 8 bases left in between. The CDR3 sequence is CASIGRNEQFF. CDR3 nucleotide sequence: TGTGCCAGCATAGGCAGGAATGAGCAGTTCTTC.

In its sample, this clone was seen a few times. J is TRBJ1-2 and V is TRBV6-5; 7 bases agree with TRBD1. The germline CDR1 and CDR2 sequences are MNHEY and SVGAGI. The CDR3 consists of 12 residues. With 5 bases clipped from V and 8 bases from J, the junction kept 5 bases outside the gene matches. CDR3 DNA: TGTGCCAGCAGTAGTCAGGGGGAGGGCTACACCTTC. Amino acids: CASSSQGEGYTF.

J is TRBJ1-2 and V is TRBV12-3 or TRBV12-4; 9 positions agree with TRBD1. The CDR3 loop spans 13 amino acids. Losses at the gene ends were 6 bases for V and 8 bases for J; bases not matched to a gene: 7. DNA for the CDR3: TGTGCCAGCAGCCCCGGGACAGGGCGCGGCTACACCTTC. It is translated as CASSPGTGRGYTF.

This clone has a single count. This chain connects TRBV9 to TRBJ2-7; 10 bases agree with TRBD2. The CDR3 is made up of 14 amino acids. Germline V gene data show CDR1 as SGDLS and CDR2 as YYNGEE. V lost 4 bases and J lost 2; bases outside the gene matches: 3. The CDR3 is CASSLAGETYEQYF. DNA of the CDR3: TGTGCCAGCAGCCTAGCGGGAGAGACCTACGAGCAGTACTTC.

The chain has TRBV7-2 and TRBJ1-1, with D perhaps matching TRBD1 (5 bases). The CDR3 is 15 amino acids. The germline gives CDR1 SGHTA, CDR2 FQGNSA. V was trimmed by 1 base and J by 4 bases, leaving 13 bases between them. CDR3 coding DNA: TGTGCCAGCAGCTTAGAAAGAGTGGGGGGCACTGAAGCTTTCTTT. This encodes CASSLERVGGTEAFF.

The rearrangement links TRBV6-5 to TRBJ2-1; D is uncertain. CDR1 is MNHEY and CDR2 is SVGAGI in the germline V gene. The V gene lost 6 bases and the J gene lost 1 base, with 13 bases spanning the gap. The CDR3 sequence is 15 residues long. The CDR3 DNA follows: TGTGCCAGCAGCCCCCCGGGTGGGTCCTACAATGAGCAGTTCTTC. This gives the protein CASSPPGGSYNEQFF.

This clone was counted only a few times. V usage is TRBV18 and J usage is TRBJ1-4; 8 bases match TRBD1. The CDR3 covers 16 residues. The V gene end was trimmed by 4 bases and the J gene end by 8 bases; junction bases not matched to a gene: 12. The V gene's germline CDR1 is KGHSH and CDR2 LQKENI. In DNA, the CDR3 is TGTGCCAGCTCACAAAGCCCGACAGGGGCGGGCGAAAAACTGTTTTTT. Protein product: CASSQSPTGAGEKLFF.

The CDR3 region has the DNA TGTGCCAGCAGTCCGGGGACGGGGGTGAACACTGAAGCTTTCTTT. Translating gives CASSPGTGVNTEAFF. The gene calls are TRBV5-4 and TRBJ1-1; TRBD1 is a possible D gene (5 bases). Trimming took off 5 bases at V and 0 bases at J, with 14 bases between the two ends. CDR3 size: 15 residues. CDR1 is SGHNT and CDR2 is YYREEE in the germline V gene (reference sequence).

The chain carries TRBV9 and TRBJ2-7, with D perhaps matching TRBD2 (6 bases). CDR3 size: 16 residues. V lost 0 bases, J lost 0 bases, and 13 bases lay in between. Germline CDR1 reads SGDLS; CDR2 reads YYNGEE. The CDR3 DNA follows: TGTGCCAGCAGCGTAGAAGGAGGGGACCCCTCCTACGAGCAGTACTTC. It encodes CASSVEGGDPSYEQYF. The variable domain in full, with the rest retrieved from reference TRBV9 and TRBJ2-7, is DSGVTQTPKHLITATGQRVTLRCSPRSGDLSVYWYQQSLDQGLQFLIQYYNGEERAKGNILERFSAQQFPDLHSELNLSSLELGDSALYFCASSVEGGDPSYEQYFGPGTRLTVT.

The chain carries TRBV6-2 or TRBV6-3 and TRBJ1-1, with a possible D match to TRBD1 (6 bases). Germline V gene lookup returns CDR1 MNHEY and CDR2 SVGEGT. Trimming took 0 bases from V and 0 from J, leaving 11 bases between them. This CDR3 has 16 amino acids. The CDR3 protein is CASSYSEGGLNTEAFF. In DNA form, the CDR3 reads TGTGCCAGCAGTTACTCGGAAGGGGGACTGAACACTGAAGCTTTCTTT.